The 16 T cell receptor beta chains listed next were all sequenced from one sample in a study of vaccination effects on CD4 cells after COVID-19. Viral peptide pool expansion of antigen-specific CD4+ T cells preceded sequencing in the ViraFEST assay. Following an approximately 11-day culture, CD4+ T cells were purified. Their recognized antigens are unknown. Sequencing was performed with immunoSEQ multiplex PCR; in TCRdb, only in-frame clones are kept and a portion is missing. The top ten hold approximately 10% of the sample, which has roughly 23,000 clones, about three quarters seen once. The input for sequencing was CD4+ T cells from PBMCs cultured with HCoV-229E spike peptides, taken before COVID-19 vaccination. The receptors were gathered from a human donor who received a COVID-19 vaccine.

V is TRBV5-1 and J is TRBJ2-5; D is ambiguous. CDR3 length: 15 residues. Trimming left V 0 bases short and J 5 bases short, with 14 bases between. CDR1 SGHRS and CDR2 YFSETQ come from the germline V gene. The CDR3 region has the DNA TGCGCCAGCAGCTTGGCGAGCGCCGAGCCGGAGACCCAGTACTTC. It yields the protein CASSLASAEPETQYF.

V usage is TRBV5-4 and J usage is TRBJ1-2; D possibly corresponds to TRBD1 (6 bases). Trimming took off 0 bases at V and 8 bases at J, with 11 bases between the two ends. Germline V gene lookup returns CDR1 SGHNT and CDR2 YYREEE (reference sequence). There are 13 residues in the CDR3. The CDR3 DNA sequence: TGTGCCAGCAGCTTGGAACAGGGTGGCGGCTACACCTTC. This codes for CASSLEQGGGYTF.

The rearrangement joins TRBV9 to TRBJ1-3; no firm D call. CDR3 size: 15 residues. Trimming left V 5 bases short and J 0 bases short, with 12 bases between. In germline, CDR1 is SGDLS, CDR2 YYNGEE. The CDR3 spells CASRREGISGNTIYF. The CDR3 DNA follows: TGTGCCAGCAGACGGGAGGGAATCTCTGGAAACACCATATATTTT.

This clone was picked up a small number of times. This CDR3 reads CASSFSGNQPQHF. The DNA for the CDR3 is TGTGCCAGCAGTTTTTCAGGGAATCAGCCCCAGCATTTT. The chain has TRBV27 and TRBJ1-5; a weak D match, TRBD1 (5 bases). V was shortened by 3 bases and J by 4 bases, with 7 bases between the two germline ends. Germline assignment: CDR1 MNHEY and CDR2 SMNVEV (reference sequence). This CDR3 has 13 residues.

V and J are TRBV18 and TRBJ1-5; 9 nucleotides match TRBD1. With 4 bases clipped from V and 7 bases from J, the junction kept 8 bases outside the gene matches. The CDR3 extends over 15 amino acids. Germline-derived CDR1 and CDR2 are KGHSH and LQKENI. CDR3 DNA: TGTGCCAGCTCACAATCACAGGGGGCGGGCCAGCCCCAGCATTTT. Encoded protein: CASSQSQGAGQPQHF.

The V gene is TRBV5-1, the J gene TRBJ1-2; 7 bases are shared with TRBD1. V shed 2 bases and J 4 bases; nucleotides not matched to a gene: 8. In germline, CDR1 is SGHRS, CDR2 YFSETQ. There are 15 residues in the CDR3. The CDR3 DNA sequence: TGCGCCAGCAGCTTACAGACAGGGAAAATCTATGGCTACACCTTC. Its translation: CASSLQTGKIYGYTF.

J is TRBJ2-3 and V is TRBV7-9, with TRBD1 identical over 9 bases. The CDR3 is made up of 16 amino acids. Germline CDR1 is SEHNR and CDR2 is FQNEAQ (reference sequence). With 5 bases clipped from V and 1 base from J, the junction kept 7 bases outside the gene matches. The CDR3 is CASSAGQGVRTDTQYF. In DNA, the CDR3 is TGTGCCAGCAGCGCGGGACAGGGAGTCCGCACAGATACGCAGTATTTT.

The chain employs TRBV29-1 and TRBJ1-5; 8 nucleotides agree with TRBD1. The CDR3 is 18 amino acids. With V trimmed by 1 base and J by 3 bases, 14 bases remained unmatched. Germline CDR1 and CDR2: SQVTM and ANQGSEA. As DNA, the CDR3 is TGCAGCGTTGAAGTCCGGACAGGGCAATTGGGACTCAATCAGCCCCAGCATTTT. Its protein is CSVEVRTGQLGLNQPQHF.

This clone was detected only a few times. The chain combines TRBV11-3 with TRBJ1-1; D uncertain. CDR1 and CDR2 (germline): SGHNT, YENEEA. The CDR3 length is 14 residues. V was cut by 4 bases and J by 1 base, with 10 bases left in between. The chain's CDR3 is CASSSHYKNTEAFF. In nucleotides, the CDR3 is TGTGCCAGCAGCTCGCACTACAAGAACACTGAAGCTTTCTTT.

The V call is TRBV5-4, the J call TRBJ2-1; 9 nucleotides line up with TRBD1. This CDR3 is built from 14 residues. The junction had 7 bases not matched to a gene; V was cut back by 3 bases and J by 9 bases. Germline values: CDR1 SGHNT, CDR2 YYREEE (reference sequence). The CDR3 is CASSWGTGSGEQFF. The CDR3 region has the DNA TGTGCCAGCAGCTGGGGGACAGGGTCGGGTGAGCAGTTCTTC.

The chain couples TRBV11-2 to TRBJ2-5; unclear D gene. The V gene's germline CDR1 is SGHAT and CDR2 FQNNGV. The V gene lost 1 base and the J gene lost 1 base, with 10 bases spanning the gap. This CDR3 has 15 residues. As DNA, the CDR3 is TGTGCCAGCAGCTTAGGTGGAACGACCCAAGAGACCCAGTACTTC. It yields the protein CASSLGGTTQETQYF.

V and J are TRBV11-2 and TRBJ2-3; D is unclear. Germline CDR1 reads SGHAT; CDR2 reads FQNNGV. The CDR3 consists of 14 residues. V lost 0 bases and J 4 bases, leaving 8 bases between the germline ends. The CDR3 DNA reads TGTGCCAGCAGCTTAGATCTAAGACCAGATACGCAGTATTTT. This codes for CASSLDLRPDTQYF.

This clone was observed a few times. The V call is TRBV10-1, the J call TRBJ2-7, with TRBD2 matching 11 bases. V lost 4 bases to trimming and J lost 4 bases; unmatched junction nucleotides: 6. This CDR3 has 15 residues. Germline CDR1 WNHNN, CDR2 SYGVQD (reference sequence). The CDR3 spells CASSAMASGRYEQYF. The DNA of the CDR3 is TGCGCCAGCAGTGCAATGGCTAGCGGGAGGTACGAGCAGTACTTC.

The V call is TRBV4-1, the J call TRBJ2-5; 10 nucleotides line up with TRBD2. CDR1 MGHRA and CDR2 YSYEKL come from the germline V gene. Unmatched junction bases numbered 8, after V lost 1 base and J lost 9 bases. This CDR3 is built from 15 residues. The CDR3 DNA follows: TGCGCCAGCAGCCAAGGGCTAGCGGGGGTCGTGGCCCAGTACTTC. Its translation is CASSQGLAGVVAQYF.

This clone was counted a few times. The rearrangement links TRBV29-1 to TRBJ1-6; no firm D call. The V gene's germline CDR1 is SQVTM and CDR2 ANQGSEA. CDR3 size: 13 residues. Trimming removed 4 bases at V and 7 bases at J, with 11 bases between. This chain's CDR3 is CSVGVEVNSPLHF. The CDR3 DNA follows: TGCAGCGTTGGGGTAGAGGTGAATTCACCCCTCCACTTT.

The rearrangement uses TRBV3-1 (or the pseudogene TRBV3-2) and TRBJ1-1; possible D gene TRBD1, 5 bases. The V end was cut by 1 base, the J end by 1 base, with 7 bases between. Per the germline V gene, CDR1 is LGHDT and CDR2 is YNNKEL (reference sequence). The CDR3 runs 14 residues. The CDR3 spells CASSQGQTNTEAFF. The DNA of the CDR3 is TGTGCCAGCAGCCAAGGACAGACGAACACTGAAGCTTTCTTT.